What follows are 2 T cell receptor beta chains derived from one specimen sequenced in a study of T cell changes during pregnancy in multiple sclerosis. Assay: immunoSEQ multiplex PCR; the TCRdb copy retains only in-frame clones and omits some. In the table there are roughly 35,000 clones, around 92% of which are singletons. Sequencing was done on a sample of PBMCs (not recorded whether the cells were cultured). All receptors derive from a female donor with multiple sclerosis, enrolled in a pregnancy study.

The chain couples TRBV9 to TRBJ2-1; TRBD2 matches at 8 bases. V was clipped by 4 bases and J by 0 bases; unmatched bases: 3. Germline CDR1 reads SGDLS; CDR2 reads YYNGEE. This CDR3 spans 15 amino acids. The CDR3 nucleotides read TGTGCCAGCAGCTTTAGCGGGACCTCCTACAATGAGCAGTTCTTC. It encodes CASSFSGTSYNEQFF. Variable domain in full (rest from reference TRBV9 and TRBJ2-1): DSGVTQTPKHLITATGQRVTLRCSPRSGDLSVYWYQQSLDQGLQFLIQYYNGEERAKGNILERFSAQQFPDLHSELNLSSLELGDSALYFCASSFSGTSYNEQFFGPGTRLTVL.

The gene calls are TRBV9 and TRBJ2-5; perhaps TRBD2 as D (5 bases). CDR1 SGDLS and CDR2 YYNGEE come from the germline V gene. The CDR3 runs to 14 residues. With 0 bases removed from V and 5 bases from J, the gap between germline ends came to 11 bases. The CDR3 DNA reads TGTGCCAGCAGCGTAGGGTCGGGAAGGGAGACCCAGTACTTC. It codes for CASSVGSGRETQYF.